Many counts were recorded for the clone carrying this T cell receptor beta chain. A second roughly 6 to 12 cycle PCR used barcoded and J-beta primers. TCRdb redid the calling of the 5' RACE reads with MiXCR, one entry per CDR3 protein. This sample has about 620,000 distinct CDR3 sequences, with around 50% found just once. The entry originates in a study of blood T cells in healthy people across ages. Donors were healthy Caucasian individuals from Russia aged about 6 to 100. Unmatched junction bases numbered 5, after V lost 0 bases and J lost 4 bases. This CDR3 has 16 amino acids. CDR1 is SGHRS and CDR2 is YFSETQ in the germline V gene.

This sequence joins TRBV5-1 and TRBJ2-3; 10 bases are a match to TRBD2. The sequenced sample was blood. This sequence was found in a woman at least 80 years old in good health. The CDR3 reads CASSLAVLAGADTQYF. The CDR3 coding sequence is TGCGCCAGCAGCTTGGCTGTCCTAGCGGGAGCAGATACGCAGTATTTT.